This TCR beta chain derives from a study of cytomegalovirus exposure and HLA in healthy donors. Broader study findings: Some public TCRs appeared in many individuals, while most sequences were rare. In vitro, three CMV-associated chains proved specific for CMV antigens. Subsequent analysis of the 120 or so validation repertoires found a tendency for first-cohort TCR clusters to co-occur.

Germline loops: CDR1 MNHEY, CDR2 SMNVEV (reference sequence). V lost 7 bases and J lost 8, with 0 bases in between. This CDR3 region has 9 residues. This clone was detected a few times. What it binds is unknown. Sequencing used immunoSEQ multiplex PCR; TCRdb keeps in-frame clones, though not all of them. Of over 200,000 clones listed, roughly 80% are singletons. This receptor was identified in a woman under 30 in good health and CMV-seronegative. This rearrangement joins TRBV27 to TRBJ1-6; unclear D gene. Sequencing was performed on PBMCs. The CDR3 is CASNSPLHF. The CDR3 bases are TGTGCCAGCAATTCACCCCTCCACTTT.